This T cell receptor (beta chain) was recovered during a study of T cells after yellow fever vaccination. Study-level background: Low-cell-number fractions underwent preparation using SMART-Seq v4 Ultra Low Input.

UMIs were added to TCR cDNA along with a universal primer site when it was made by 5'RACE template switching. TCRdb processed the 5' RACE reads anew with MiXCR; each CDR3 protein has one entry. The profile shows 230,000 or so distinct CDR3 sequences, roughly 3.7% of them singletons. There are many counts of this clonotype. Its antigen is not known. Study results and limitations: Of the clonotypes, a small share occurred in both CD4 and CD8 compartments.

CDR1 SGHAT and CDR2 FQNNGV come from the germline V gene. This CDR3 contains 15 residues. V lost 4 bases, J lost 1 base, and 11 bases lay in between. The sequenced sample was PBMCs, obtained 15 days after the yellow fever booster vaccination. This TCR was recovered from a man aged 18 to 30 who received the YFV17D yellow fever vaccine. This sequence joins TRBV11-2 and TRBJ2-1, with TRBD1 as a possible D gene (6 bases). As DNA, the CDR3 is TGTGCCAGCAGCTACAGGGAAGGGTCCTACAATGAGCAGTTCTTC. It translates to CASSYREGSYNEQFF.